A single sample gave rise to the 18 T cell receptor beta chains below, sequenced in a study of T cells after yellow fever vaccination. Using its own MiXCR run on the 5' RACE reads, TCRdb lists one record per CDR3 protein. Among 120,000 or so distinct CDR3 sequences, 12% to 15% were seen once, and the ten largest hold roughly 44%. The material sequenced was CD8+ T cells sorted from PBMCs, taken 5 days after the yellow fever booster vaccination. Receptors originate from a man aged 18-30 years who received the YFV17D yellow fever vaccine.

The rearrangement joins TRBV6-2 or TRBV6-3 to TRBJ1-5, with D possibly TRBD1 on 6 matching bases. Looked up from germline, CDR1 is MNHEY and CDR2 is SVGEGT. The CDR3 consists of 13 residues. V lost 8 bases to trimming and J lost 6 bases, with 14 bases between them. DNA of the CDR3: TGTGCCAGCGCCCCAAGGGGGGGTCAGCCCCAGCATTTT. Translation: CASAPRGGQPQHF.

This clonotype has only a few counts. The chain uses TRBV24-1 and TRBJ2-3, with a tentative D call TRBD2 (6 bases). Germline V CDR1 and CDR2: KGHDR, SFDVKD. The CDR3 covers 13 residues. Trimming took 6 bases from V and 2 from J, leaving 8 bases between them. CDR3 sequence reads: CATSQGLTDTQYF. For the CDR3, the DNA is TGTGCCACCAGTCAGGGACTCACAGATACGCAGTATTTT.

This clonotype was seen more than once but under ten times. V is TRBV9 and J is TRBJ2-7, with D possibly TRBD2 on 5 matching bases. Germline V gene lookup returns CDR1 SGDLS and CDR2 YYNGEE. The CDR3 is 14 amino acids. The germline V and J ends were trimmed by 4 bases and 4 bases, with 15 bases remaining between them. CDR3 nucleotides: TGTGCCAGCAGCCCCCGAGGAAGGGAGTACGAGCAGTACTTC. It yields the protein CASSPRGREYEQYF.

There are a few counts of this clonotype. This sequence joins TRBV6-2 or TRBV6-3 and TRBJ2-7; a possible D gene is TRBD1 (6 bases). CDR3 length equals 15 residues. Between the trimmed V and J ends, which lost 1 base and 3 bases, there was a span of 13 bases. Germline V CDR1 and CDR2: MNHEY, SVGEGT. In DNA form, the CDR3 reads TGTGCCAGCAGTTACTTCACAGGGATCCTCTACGAGCAGTACTTC. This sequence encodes CASSYFTGILYEQYF.

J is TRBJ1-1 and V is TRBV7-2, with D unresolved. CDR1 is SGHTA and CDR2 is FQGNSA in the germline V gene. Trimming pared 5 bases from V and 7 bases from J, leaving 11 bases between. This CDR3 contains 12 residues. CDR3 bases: TGTGCCAGCAGCGGAGGGTCGGGTGAAGCTTTCTTT. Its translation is CASSGGSGEAFF.

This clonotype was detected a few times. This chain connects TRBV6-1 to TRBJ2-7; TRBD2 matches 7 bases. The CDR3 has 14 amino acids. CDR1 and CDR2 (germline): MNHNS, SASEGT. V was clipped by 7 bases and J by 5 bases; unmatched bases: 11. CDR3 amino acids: CASTLMGGSNEQYF. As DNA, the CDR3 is TGTGCCAGCACTCTCATGGGGGGGTCAAACGAGCAGTACTTC.

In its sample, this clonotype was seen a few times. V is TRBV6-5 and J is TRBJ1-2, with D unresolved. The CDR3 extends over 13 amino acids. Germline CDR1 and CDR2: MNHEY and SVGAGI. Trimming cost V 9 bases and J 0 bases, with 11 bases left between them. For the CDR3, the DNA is TGTGCCAGTGGGTATGCAGCTAACTATGGCTACACCTTC. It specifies CASGYAANYGYTF.

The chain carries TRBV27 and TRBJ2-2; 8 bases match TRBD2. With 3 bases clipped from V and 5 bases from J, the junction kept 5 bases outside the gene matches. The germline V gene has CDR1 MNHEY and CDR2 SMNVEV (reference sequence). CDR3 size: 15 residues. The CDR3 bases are TGTGCCAGCAGTTTGACGGGGGGGCCTACCGGGGAGCTGTTTTTT. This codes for CASSLTGGPTGELFF.

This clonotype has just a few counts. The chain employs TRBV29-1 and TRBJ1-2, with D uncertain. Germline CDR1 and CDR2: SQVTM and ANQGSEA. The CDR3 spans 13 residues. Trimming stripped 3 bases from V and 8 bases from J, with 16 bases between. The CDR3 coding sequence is TGCAGCGTTGAGTCGGGATTGGGAGTCGGCTACACCTTC. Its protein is CSVESGLGVGYTF. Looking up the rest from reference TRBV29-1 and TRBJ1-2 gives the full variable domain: SAVISQKPSRDICQRGTSLTIQCQVDSQVTMMFWYRQQPGQSLTLIATANQGSEATYESGFVIDKFPISRPNLTFSTLTVSNMSPEDSSIYLCSVESGLGVGYTFGSGTRLTVV.

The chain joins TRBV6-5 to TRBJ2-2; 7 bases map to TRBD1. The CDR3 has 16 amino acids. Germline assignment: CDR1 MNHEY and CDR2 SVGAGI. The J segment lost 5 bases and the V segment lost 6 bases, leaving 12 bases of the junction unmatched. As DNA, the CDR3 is TGTGCCAGCAGGCAAACCGGGACAGCCCTGACCGGGGAGCTGTTTTTT. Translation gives CASRQTGTALTGELFF.

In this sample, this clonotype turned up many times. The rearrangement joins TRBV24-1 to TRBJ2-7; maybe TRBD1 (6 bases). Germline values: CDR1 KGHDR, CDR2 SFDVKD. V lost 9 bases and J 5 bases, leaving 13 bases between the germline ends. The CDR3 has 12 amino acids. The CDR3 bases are TGTGCCACCCATACAGGGCGAGACGAGCAGTACTTC. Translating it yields CATHTGRDEQYF.

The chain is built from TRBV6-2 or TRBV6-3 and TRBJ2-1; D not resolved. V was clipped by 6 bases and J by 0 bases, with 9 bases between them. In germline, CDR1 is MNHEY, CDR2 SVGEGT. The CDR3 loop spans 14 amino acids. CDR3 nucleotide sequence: TGTGCCAGCAGGGACCCTAGCTCCTACAATGAGCAGTTCTTC. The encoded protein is CASRDPSSYNEQFF.

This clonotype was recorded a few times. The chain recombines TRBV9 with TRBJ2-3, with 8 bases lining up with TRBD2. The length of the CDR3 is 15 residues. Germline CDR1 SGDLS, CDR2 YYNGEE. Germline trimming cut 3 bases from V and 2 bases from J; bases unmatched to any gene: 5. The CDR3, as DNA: TGTGCCAGCAGCGCCCGGGAGGGGAACACAGATACGCAGTATTTT. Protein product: CASSAREGNTDTQYF.

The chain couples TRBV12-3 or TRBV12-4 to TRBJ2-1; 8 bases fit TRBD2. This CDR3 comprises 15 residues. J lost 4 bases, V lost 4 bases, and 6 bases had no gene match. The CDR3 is CASSSRTSLYNEQFF. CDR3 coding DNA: TGTGCCAGCAGTTCTAGGACTAGCCTATACAATGAGCAGTTCTTC.

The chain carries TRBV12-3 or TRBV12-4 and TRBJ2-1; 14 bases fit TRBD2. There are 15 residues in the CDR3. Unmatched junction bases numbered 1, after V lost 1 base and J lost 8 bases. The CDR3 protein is CASSLETSGGDEQFF. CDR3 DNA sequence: TGTGCCAGCAGTTTAGAGACTAGCGGGGGGGATGAGCAGTTCTTC.

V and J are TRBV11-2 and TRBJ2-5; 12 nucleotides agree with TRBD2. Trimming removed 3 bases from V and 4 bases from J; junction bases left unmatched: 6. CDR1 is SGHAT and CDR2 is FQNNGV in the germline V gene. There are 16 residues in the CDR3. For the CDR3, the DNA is TGTGCCAGCAGCTTGTGGACTAGCGGGGCGATAGAGACCCAGTACTTC. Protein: CASSLWTSGAIETQYF.

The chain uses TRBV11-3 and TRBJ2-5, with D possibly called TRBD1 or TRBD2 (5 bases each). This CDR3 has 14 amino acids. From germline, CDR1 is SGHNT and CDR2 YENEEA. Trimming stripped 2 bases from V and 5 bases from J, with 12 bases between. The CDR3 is CASSLPGEGETQYF. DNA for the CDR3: TGTGCCAGCAGCTTACCCGGCGAGGGGGAGACCCAGTACTTC.

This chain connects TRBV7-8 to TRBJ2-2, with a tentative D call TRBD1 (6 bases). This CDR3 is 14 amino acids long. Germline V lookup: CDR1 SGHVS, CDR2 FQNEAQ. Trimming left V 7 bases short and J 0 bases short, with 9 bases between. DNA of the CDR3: TGTGCCAGCAACAACAGGGCGAACACCGGGGAGCTGTTTTTT. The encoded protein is CASNNRANTGELFF. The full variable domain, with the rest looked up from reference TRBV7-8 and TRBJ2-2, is GAGVSQSPRYKVAKRGQDVALRCDPISGHVSLFWYQQALGQGPEFLTYFQNEAQLDKSGLPSDRFFAERPEGSVSTLKIQRTQQEDSAVYLCASNNRANTGELFFGEGSRLTVL.